This TCR beta chain was documented in a study of vaccination and CD4 T cells after COVID-19. V shed 3 bases and J shed 5 bases, with 11 bases lying between them. This CDR3 region has 15 residues. Germline CDR1 reads MNHNS; CDR2 reads SASEGT. The Oncomine TCR Beta short-read assay was applied to DNA of cultured CD4+ T cells. MiXCR, applied by TCRdb to the PCR reads, yields one record per CDR3 protein. This table holds roughly 10,000 distinct CDR3 sequences, about 38% found once. Treatment: roughly 10-day PBMC culture with coronavirus spike peptide pools or control peptides (ViraFEST assay). Before TCRs were sequenced, ViraFEST expanded antigen-specific T cells with peptide pools. As concerns this clonotype: Its target is unknown.

The receptor was isolated from a human donor who had recovered from COVID-19. The sample comprised CD4+ T cells from blood, cultured in vitro. The rearrangement links TRBV6-1 to TRBJ1-6; D uncertain. The CDR3 nucleotides are TGTGCCAGCAGTGACGGAACACTGAATAATTCACCCCTCCACTTT. Translating it yields CASSDGTLNNSPLHF.